These T cell receptor beta chains were read from a single sample in a study of OX40 agonist ivuxolimab in advanced cancers. Profiling relied on immunoSEQ multiplex PCR, and the TCRdb table lists in-frame clones only, not all of them. The repertoire holds about 81,000 clones, just over 90% seen once, with roughly 13% in the top ten. The specimen was CD4+ or CD8+ T cells sorted from blood, collected in a trial of the OX40 agonist ivuxolimab. Receptor source: an adult with an advanced solid tumor such as melanoma, head and neck, liver or kidney cancer. Both conserved end residues are part of each CDR3. The D gene is left open where the match is weak. A clone size is listed for some rows: how often the clone was seen (once, few, many), or a class if it is expanded.

clone size: .
J gene: TRBJ1-2
V gene: TRBV4-1
D gene: .
CDR3 DNA: TGCGCCAGCAGCCGCCCGGGAGCCGCCTATGGCTACACCTTC
CDR3 protein: CASSRPGAAYGYTF

clone size: .
J gene: TRBJ2-7
V gene: TRBV19
D gene: .
CDR3 DNA: TGTGCCAGTAGTTTAATGGGACGGAGCTCCTACGAGCAGTACTTC
CDR3 protein: CASSLMGRSSYEQYF

clone size: .
J gene: TRBJ2-5
V gene: TRBV19
D gene: .
CDR3 DNA: TGTGCCAGTAGTGGACTGGGACTCTTCCAAGAGACCCAGTACTTC
CDR3 protein: CASSGLGLFQETQYF

clone size: .
J gene: TRBJ2-3
V gene: TRBV9
D gene: TRBD2
CDR3 DNA: TGTGCCAGCAGCGTAGAGGGAACGCGGGAGTACGGCACAGATACGCAGTATTTT
CDR3 protein: CASSVEGTREYGTDTQYF

clone size: .
J gene: TRBJ1-1
V gene: TRBV12-5
D gene: TRBD1
CDR3 DNA: TGTGCTAGTGGTTTGTTGGGACAGATGATGAACACTGAAGCTTTCTTT
CDR3 protein: CASGLLGQMMNTEAFF

clone size: .
J gene: TRBJ2-1
V gene: TRBV2
D gene: TRBD2
CDR3 DNA: TGTGCCAGCAGTGGGACTAGCGGTTACAATGAGCAGTTCTTC
CDR3 protein: CASSGTSGYNEQFF

clone size: .
J gene: TRBJ2-7
V gene: TRBV7-9
D gene: .
CDR3 DNA: TGTGCCAGCAGCTTAGGTGGCCGGCCCTACGAGCAGTACTTC
CDR3 protein: CASSLGGRPYEQYF

clone size: .
J gene: TRBJ2-3
V gene: TRBV4-1
D gene: .
CDR3 DNA: TGCGCCAGCAGCCATTATCTGGGCACAGATACGCAGTATTTT
CDR3 protein: CASSHYLGTDTQYF

clone size: .
J gene: TRBJ1-5
V gene: TRBV6-6
D gene: .
CDR3 DNA: TGTGCCAGCAGTTACCGCAATAGCAATCAGCCCCAGCATTTT
CDR3 protein: CASSYRNSNQPQHF

clone size: once
J gene: TRBJ1-4
V gene: TRBV7-9
D gene: TRBD1
CDR3 DNA: TGTGCCAGCAGCTCCGGACAGGGTAGGGAACTGTTTTTT
CDR3 protein: CASSSGQGRELFF

clone size: .
J gene: TRBJ2-1
V gene: TRBV27
D gene: TRBD2
CDR3 DNA: TGTGCCAGCAGTCCCGGGACTAGCGGGTTCAATGAGCAGTTCTTC
CDR3 protein: CASSPGTSGFNEQFF

clone size: .
J gene: TRBJ2-5
V gene: TRBV10-2
D gene: .
CDR3 DNA: TGCGCCAGCAGTGAGTCTAGTCATCGAGGGAAAGAGACCCAGTACTTC
CDR3 protein: CASSESSHRGKETQYF

clone size: .
J gene: TRBJ2-7
V gene: TRBV9
D gene: .
CDR3 DNA: TGTGCCAGCAGCCCCTTTCGAGCTAGCGCTCCCTACGAGCAGTACTTC
CDR3 protein: CASSPFRASAPYEQYF

clone size: .
J gene: TRBJ2-3
V gene: TRBV4-1
D gene: .
CDR3 DNA: TGCGCCAGCAGCCAAGTCAGTTCTTCTACAGATACGCAGTATTTT
CDR3 protein: CASSQVSSSTDTQYF

clone size: .
J gene: TRBJ2-1
V gene: TRBV10-2
D gene: .
CDR3 DNA: TGCGCCACGTCAGGCCAGGAGCAGTTCTTC
CDR3 protein: CATSGQEQFF

clone size: .
J gene: TRBJ2-3
V gene: TRBV7-2
D gene: .
CDR3 DNA: TGTGCCAGCAGCCGGGGACTGGTCTCTAGCACAGATACGCAGTATTTT
CDR3 protein: CASSRGLVSSTDTQYF

clone size: .
J gene: TRBJ2-7
V gene: TRBV28
D gene: .
CDR3 DNA: TGTGCCAGCACCTCCCACGCCCTAGGGGACTACGAGCAGTACTTC
CDR3 protein: CASTSHALGDYEQYF

clone size: .
J gene: TRBJ2-7
V gene: TRBV27
D gene: TRBD1
CDR3 DNA: TGTGCCAGCAGTTTTGCTAACAGGGGCTACGAGCAGTACTTC
CDR3 protein: CASSFANRGYEQYF

clone size: .
J gene: TRBJ2-1
V gene: TRBV4-3
D gene: TRBD2
CDR3 DNA: TGCGCCAGCAGCCTAGGGACTAGTTCGTATGAGCAGTTCTTC
CDR3 protein: CASSLGTSSYEQFF

clone size: .
J gene: TRBJ1-4
V gene: TRBV4-1
D gene: .
CDR3 DNA: TGCGCCAGCAGCCAAGTCTTGGGGAAGTACAATGAAAAACTGTTTTTT
CDR3 protein: CASSQVLGKYNEKLFF

clone size: once
J gene: TRBJ2-2
V gene: TRBV29-1
D gene: .
CDR3 DNA: TGCAGTGGTCACACAGGGTTGATGAGGACCGGGGAGCTGTTTTTT
CDR3 protein: CSGHTGLMRTGELFF

clone size: .
J gene: TRBJ2-5
V gene: TRBV9
D gene: .
CDR3 DNA: TGTGCCAGCAGCGTAGAGGGGAGCTACCAAGAGACCCAGTACTTC
CDR3 protein: CASSVEGSYQETQYF

clone size: .
J gene: TRBJ2-1
V gene: TRBV7-8
D gene: TRBD2
CDR3 DNA: TGTGCCAGCAGTCGGACTAGCGTACACAATGAGCAGTTCTTC
CDR3 protein: CASSRTSVHNEQFF

clone size: .
J gene: TRBJ2-7
V gene: TRBV28
D gene: TRBD2
CDR3 DNA: TGTGCCAGCAGTCCCCCAACTAGCGCCGAGCAGTACTTC
CDR3 protein: CASSPPTSAEQYF

clone size: .
J gene: TRBJ2-5
V gene: TRBV7-9
D gene: .
CDR3 DNA: TGTGCCAGCAGCTTAGTTCTGCAAGAGACCCAGTACTTC
CDR3 protein: CASSLVLQETQYF

clone size: .
J gene: TRBJ2-2
V gene: TRBV7-6
D gene: TRBD1
CDR3 DNA: TGTGCCAGCAGCTTAGAAGGGACAGGGGACACCGGGGAGCTGTTTTTT
CDR3 protein: CASSLEGTGDTGELFF

clone size: .
J gene: TRBJ1-5
V gene: TRBV6-1
D gene: .
CDR3 DNA: TGTGCCAGCAGTGAAAGGACCAGGATGACTCGCAATCAGCCCCAGCATTTT
CDR3 protein: CASSERTRMTRNQPQHF

clone size: .
J gene: TRBJ1-1
V gene: TRBV6-6
D gene: .
CDR3 DNA: TGTGCCAGCTGGTTGGGGGGAATGAACACTGAAGCTTTCTTT
CDR3 protein: CASWLGGMNTEAFF

clone size: .
J gene: TRBJ2-7
V gene: TRBV5-6
D gene: .
CDR3 DNA: TGTGCCAGCAGCTTAGGGTCCAGGGTCTCCTACGAGCAGTACTTC
CDR3 protein: CASSLGSRVSYEQYF

clone size: .
J gene: TRBJ1-1
V gene: TRBV10-3
D gene: .
CDR3 DNA: TGTGCCATCAGTGTGTGGGCAACAGGGCTGAACACTGAAGCTTTCTTT
CDR3 protein: CAISVWATGLNTEAFF

clone size: .
J gene: TRBJ2-7
V gene: TRBV7-6
D gene: .
CDR3 DNA: TGTGCCAGCAGCACCGGGGGGCTAACCTACGAGCAGTACTTC
CDR3 protein: CASSTGGLTYEQYF

clone size: .
J gene: TRBJ2-5
V gene: TRBV5-6
D gene: TRBD1
CDR3 DNA: TGTGCCAGCAGCTTGGAAGACAGGGGGCGGCGAGAGACCCAGTACTTC
CDR3 protein: CASSLEDRGRRETQYF

clone size: .
J gene: TRBJ1-2
V gene: TRBV7-9
D gene: .
CDR3 DNA: TGTGCCAGCAGCGGCTGGGACGACTGGTCCGGGGATGGCTACACCTTC
CDR3 protein: CASSGWDDWSGDGYTF

clone size: .
J gene: TRBJ2-5
V gene: TRBV27
D gene: TRBD2
CDR3 DNA: TGTGCCAGCAACCCTAAACTAGCGGGAGGTCGAGAGACCCAGTACTTC
CDR3 protein: CASNPKLAGGRETQYF

clone size: .
J gene: TRBJ2-2
V gene: TRBV27
D gene: .
CDR3 DNA: TGTGCCAGCACCTTACTTTGGGGGAACACCGGGGAGCTGTTTTTT
CDR3 protein: CASTLLWGNTGELFF

clone size: .
J gene: TRBJ2-7
V gene: TRBV27
D gene: TRBD1
CDR3 DNA: TGTGCCAGCAGTGTCGGGACAGGGGCCTACGAGCAGTACTTC
CDR3 protein: CASSVGTGAYEQYF

clone size: .
J gene: TRBJ2-1
V gene: TRBV18
D gene: TRBD1
CDR3 DNA: TGTGCCAGCTCATCCCAGGGGGCTTCCTACAATGAGCAGTTCTTC
CDR3 protein: CASSSQGASYNEQFF

clone size: .
J gene: TRBJ1-3
V gene: TRBV28
D gene: .
CDR3 DNA: TGTGCCAGCAGTTTAGGGCAGGATGGAAACACCATATATTTT
CDR3 protein: CASSLGQDGNTIYF

clone size: once
J gene: TRBJ2-7
V gene: TRBV5-1
D gene: TRBD2
CDR3 DNA: TGCGCCAGCAGCTTTACGGGTAGTCCCGGGACTAGCGGGAGGGCCTACGAGCAGTACTTC
CDR3 protein: CASSFTGSPGTSGRAYEQYF

clone size: .
J gene: TRBJ2-3
V gene: TRBV13
D gene: .
CDR3 DNA: TGTGCCAGCAGCTTAGGGGTTGGAGATACGCAGTATTTT
CDR3 protein: CASSLGVGDTQYF

clone size: .
J gene: TRBJ2-3
V gene: TRBV5-1
D gene: TRBD1
CDR3 DNA: TGCGCCAGCAGCTTTCGACAGGGGCCAGATACGCAGTATTTT
CDR3 protein: CASSFRQGPDTQYF

clone size: once
J gene: TRBJ2-6
V gene: TRBV18
D gene: TRBD1
CDR3 DNA: TGTGCCAGCTCACCACAGGGACAGCGCGGGGCCAACGTCCTGACTTTC
CDR3 protein: CASSPQGQRGANVLTF

clone size: once
J gene: TRBJ1-5
V gene: TRBV6-1
D gene: .
CDR3 DNA: TGTGCCAGCGTTGGGACCTACGGCAGCAATCAGCCCCAGCATTTT
CDR3 protein: CASVGTYGSNQPQHF

clone size: .
J gene: TRBJ1-1
V gene: TRBV28
D gene: .
CDR3 DNA: TGTGCCAGCAGTTCCATTCGGGCAAGTAGTGATGACACTGAAGCTTTCTTT
CDR3 protein: CASSSIRASSDDTEAFF

clone size: once
J gene: TRBJ2-6
V gene: TRBV7-9
D gene: TRBD1
CDR3 DNA: TGTGCCAGCAGCCGTAGGGACAGTTTTCCATCTTCTGGGGCCAACGTCCTGACTTTC
CDR3 protein: CASSRRDSFPSSGANVLTF

clone size: .
J gene: TRBJ2-7
V gene: TRBV28
D gene: .
CDR3 DNA: TGTGCCAGCAGTTTTCCCGGGGCAGAATACGAGCAGTACTTC
CDR3 protein: CASSFPGAEYEQYF